The following is a TCR beta chain sequence with its context. Antigen unknown. Patients were ruled out by autoimmune disease history or systemic immunosuppression. The assay was immunoSEQ multiplex PCR, and TCRdb's table has in-frame clones only and misses some. The sample has about 80,000 clones; approximately 85% are singletons. The sample belongs to a study of OX40 agonist ivuxolimab in advanced cancers. Study overall: A history of anti-PD-1, anti-PD-L1 or anti-CTLA-4 therapy was acceptable, and more than 30% had some. The study, taken as a whole, reports: Clones of CD4+ and CD8+ blood T cells grew by week 6 at doses of 0.1 to 3.0 mg/kg.

Germline V gene sequence: CDR1 KGHSH, CDR2 LQKENI. The CDR3 has 13 amino acids. The ends were cut back, 3 bases at V and 0 bases at J, with 6 bases in the middle. This TCR derives from an adult with an advanced solid tumor such as melanoma, head and neck, liver or kidney cancer. Material: CD4+ or CD8+ T cells sorted from blood, obtained in a trial of the OX40 agonist ivuxolimab. The genes are TRBV18 and TRBJ2-7; tentatively, D is TRBD2 (5 bases). CDR3 sequence reads: CASSPGNSYEQYF. As DNA, the CDR3 is TGTGCCAGCTCACCCGGGAACTCCTACGAGCAGTACTTC.